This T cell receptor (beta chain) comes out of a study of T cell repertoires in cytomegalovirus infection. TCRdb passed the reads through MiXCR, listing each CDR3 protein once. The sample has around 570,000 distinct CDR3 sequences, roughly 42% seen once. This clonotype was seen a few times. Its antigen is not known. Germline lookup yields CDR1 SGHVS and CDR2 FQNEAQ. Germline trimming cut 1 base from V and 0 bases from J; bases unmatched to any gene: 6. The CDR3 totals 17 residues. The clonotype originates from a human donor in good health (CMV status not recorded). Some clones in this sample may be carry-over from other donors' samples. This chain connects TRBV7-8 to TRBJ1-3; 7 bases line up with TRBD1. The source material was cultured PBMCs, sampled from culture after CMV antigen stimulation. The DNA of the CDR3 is TGTGCCAGCAGCTTAGTGGGGACAGCCCCCTCTGGAAACACCATATATTTT. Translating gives CASSLVGTAPSGNTIYF. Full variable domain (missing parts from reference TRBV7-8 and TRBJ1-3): GAGVSQSPRYKVAKRGQDVALRCDPISGHVSLFWYQQALGQGPEFLTYFQNEAQLDKSGLPSDRFFAERPEGSVSTLKIQRTQQEDSAVYLCASSLVGTAPSGNTIYFGEGSWLTVV.